A selection of T cell receptor beta chains follows, all from one sample in a study of T cells after yellow fever vaccination. TCRdb reprocessed the 5' RACE reads via MiXCR and lists one record per CDR3 protein. The repertoire includes some 300,000 distinct CDR3 sequences, around 10% of them detected once, and around 3.4% sits in the top ten. Sequencing was performed on CD4+ T cells sorted from PBMCs, taken 5 days after the yellow fever booster vaccination. These receptors came from a man between 18 and 35 years old who received the YFV17D yellow fever vaccine. Each CDR3 is given with its conserved first and last residue. Each record gives: D gene, J gene, clone size, V gene, CDR3 protein, CDR3 DNA. D genes are given only for firm matches. Only some rows state a clone size, as once, few, many or a class for expanded clones.

NA	TRBJ2-3	few	TRBV6-2/TRBV6-3	CASSYSPGLLGTQYF	TGTGCCAGCAGTTACTCCCCGGGACTCTTAGGTACGCAGTATTTT
NA	TRBJ2-4	many	TRBV12-3/TRBV12-4	CASGGPRGGNIQYF	TGTGCCAGTGGAGGGCCGCGGGGCGGAAACATTCAGTACTTC
NA	TRBJ2-5	many	TRBV15	CATSPRITQETQYF	TGTGCCACCTCGCCGCGCATCACTCAAGAGACCCAGTACTTC
NA	TRBJ2-1	few	TRBV20-1	CSASNQGGVWYDEQFF	TGCAGTGCTAGTAACCAGGGGGGGGTCTGGTACGATGAGCAGTTCTTC
TRBD1	TRBJ1-5	few	TRBV5-5	CASSTGTDVYQPQHF	TGTGCCAGCAGCACTGGGACAGATGTATATCAGCCCCAGCATTTT
NA	TRBJ2-1	NA	TRBV6-2/TRBV6-3	CASSYSPSSRVYNEQFF	TGTGCCAGCAGTTACTCCCCCTCCTCGCGGGTGTACAATGAGCAGTTCTTC
NA	TRBJ1-4	few	TRBV4-3	CASSQNPVGRLFF	TGCGCCAGCAGCCAGAACCCCGTCGGTAGACTGTTTTTT
TRBD1	TRBJ1-2	few	TRBV20-1	CSARDSLSYGYTF	TGCAGTGCCCGGGACAGCTTATCCTATGGCTACACCTTC
NA	TRBJ2-1	few	TRBV14	CASSQLWGPSYNEQFF	TGTGCCAGCAGCCAATTATGGGGACCGAGCTACAATGAGCAGTTCTTC
TRBD1	TRBJ1-4	few	TRBV12-3/TRBV12-4	CASRPNRGATNEKLFF	TGTGCCAGCAGACCGAACAGGGGGGCAACTAATGAAAAACTGTTTTTT
NA	TRBJ2-1	few	TRBV29-1	CSVVEGAANNEQFF	TGCAGCGTTGTGGAAGGGGCTGCGAACAATGAGCAGTTCTTC
NA	TRBJ1-1	NA	TRBV6-1	CASSEFHMNTEAFF	TGTGCCAGCAGTGAATTTCACATGAACACTGAAGCTTTCTTT
NA	TRBJ2-7	NA	TRBV12-5	CASGLVPGVNSYEQYF	TGTGCTAGTGGTTTGGTACCCGGCGTTAACTCCTACGAGCAGTACTTC
TRBD2	TRBJ2-1	NA	TRBV29-1	CSAELAGKYNEQFF	TGCAGCGCCGAACTAGCGGGGAAATACAATGAGCAGTTCTTC
NA	TRBJ2-3	many	TRBV7-2	CASSLADYYTQYF	TGTGCCAGCAGCTTAGCCGACTACTATACGCAGTATTTT
NA	TRBJ2-4	many	TRBV28	CASSPSDMLLAKNIQYF	TGTGCCAGCAGTCCCTCGGACATGCTCTTAGCCAAAAACATTCAGTACTTC
TRBD1	TRBJ1-5	many	TRBV5-6	CASSSLGDRANQPQHF	TGTGCCAGCAGCTCCTTGGGGGACAGGGCCAATCAGCCCCAGCATTTT
NA	TRBJ1-5	few	TRBV6-5	CASSSTPSVGPQHF	TGTGCCAGCAGCTCCACTCCCTCGGTGGGGCCCCAGCATTTT
TRBD1	TRBJ2-3	few	TRBV6-1	CASSELQGADTQYF	TGTGCCAGCAGTGAGCTACAGGGGGCAGATACGCAGTATTTT
TRBD2	TRBJ2-1	NA	TRBV11-2	CASSPRAGGVNEQFF	TGTGCCAGCAGCCCAAGGGCGGGGGGGGTAAATGAGCAGTTCTTC
TRBD2	TRBJ2-1	NA	TRBV4-3	CASSFGLAGGPREQFF	TGCGCCAGCAGCTTTGGGCTAGCGGGGGGCCCGCGGGAGCAGTTCTTC
NA	TRBJ2-3	few	TRBV7-3	CASSPLGGAATDTQYF	TGTGCCAGCAGCCCTCTAGGAGGGGCCGCCACAGATACGCAGTATTTT
TRBD1	TRBJ1-5	few	TRBV6-2/TRBV6-3	CASTDDRGYNQPQHF	TGTGCCAGCACCGACGACAGGGGCTACAATCAGCCCCAGCATTTT
NA	TRBJ2-1	NA	TRBV29-1	CSDTGRFGTFNEQFF	TGCAGCGACACCGGACGGTTCGGGACATTCAATGAGCAGTTCTTC
NA	TRBJ1-2	few	TRBV21-1	CAILPPGGGICEGNYGYTF	TGTGCCATCCTTCCGCCAGGGGGGGGCATATGTGAAGGTAACTATGGCTACACCTTC
TRBD1	TRBJ1-1	few	TRBV11-2	CASSLNPSGGTEAFF	TGTGCCAGCAGCTTAAATCCCTCAGGGGGTACTGAAGCTTTCTTT
TRBD1	TRBJ1-6	NA	TRBV4-1	CASSPDRGINNSPLHF	TGCGCCAGCAGCCCCGACAGGGGTATTAATAATTCACCCCTCCACTTT
NA	TRBJ1-4	few	TRBV20-1	CSAIRCGLNEKLFF	TGCAGTGCGATTCGTTGCGGGCTTAATGAAAAACTGTTTTTT
TRBD2	TRBJ2-3	many	TRBV12-3/TRBV12-4	CASSSPSGGAGSTDTQYF	TGTGCCAGCAGTTCCCCTAGCGGGGGGGCCGGTAGCACAGATACGCAGTATTTT
TRBD2	TRBJ2-3	NA	TRBV5-4	CASSVESGGALTDTQYF	TGTGCCAGCAGCGTGGAGAGCGGGGGGGCCCTCACAGATACGCAGTATTTT
TRBD2	TRBJ2-5	many	TRBV6-5	CASSAIYRAGMETQYF	TGTGCCAGCAGCGCTATCTATAGAGCGGGGATGGAGACCCAGTACTTC
TRBD2	TRBJ2-1	many	TRBV7-3	CASSPRAAGVSEQFF	TGTGCCAGCAGCCCTAGGGCGGCGGGGGTAAGTGAGCAGTTCTTC
TRBD1	TRBJ1-1	many	TRBV5-1	CASSLATGVNTEAFF	TGCGCCAGCAGCTTGGCGACAGGGGTGAACACTGAAGCTTTCTTT
TRBD2	TRBJ2-1	few	TRBV5-1	CASSSGRTSGGARAYNEQFF	TGCGCCAGCAGCTCCGGGAGGACTAGCGGGGGGGCCAGGGCCTACAATGAGCAGTTCTTC
TRBD1	TRBJ2-7	NA	TRBV10-3	CAISAGTGTYEQYF	TGTGCCATCAGCGCCGGGACAGGGACCTACGAGCAGTACTTC
NA	TRBJ2-3	few	TRBV4-3	CASSHTEGAKYF	TGCGCCAGCAGCCACACGGAGGGGGCAAAGTATTTT
TRBD2	TRBJ2-5	NA	TRBV11-2	CASSLTSGTTISQYF	TGTGCCAGCAGCCTCACTAGCGGGACTACCATTAGCCAGTACTTC